These 13 T cell receptor beta chains were all obtained from the same sample, sequenced in a study of monozygotic twins with inflammatory bowel disease. TCRdb reprocessed the 5' RACE reads and reports one entry per CDR3 protein, with no DNA. The clone table shows some 150,000 distinct CDR3 sequences, with the ten largest holding approximately 2.4%. The specimen was blood. The receptors stem from a human donor with ulcerative colitis or Crohn's disease, or a healthy co-twin of an affected twin (not recorded which).

The chain has TRBV19 and TRBJ1-1; the D call from TCRdb, TRBD1, cannot be confirmed without DNA. Germline CDR1 LNHDA, CDR2 SQIVND (reference sequence). CDR3 length equals 19 residues. CDR3: CASSIRWQGRKGMNTEAFF.

The V call is TRBV7-9, the J call TRBJ2-6. CDR1 and CDR2 (germline): SEHNR, FQNEAQ (reference sequence). This CDR3 spans 15 amino acids. The CDR3 loop is CASIDDSSGANVLTF. Looking up the rest from reference TRBV7-9 and TRBJ2-6 gives the full variable domain: DTGVSQNPRHKITKRGQNVTFRCDPISEHNRLYWYRQTLGQGPEFLTYFQNEAQLEKSRLLSDRFSAERPKGSFSTLEIQRTEQGDSAMYLCASIDDSSGANVLTFGAGSRLTVL.

The CDR3 sequence is CASSLETIGTGGKGSSYNEQFF. V usage is TRBV4-3 and J usage is TRBJ2-1; TCRdb reports TRBD1, a call that lacks DNA to check it against. Germline V gives CDR1 LGHNA, CDR2 YSLEER. The CDR3 length is 22 residues.

The V call is TRBV9, the J call TRBJ2-2; TCRdb lists TRBD1, though no DNA is available to test this call. The length of the CDR3 is 16 residues. Germline CDR1 reads SGDLS; CDR2 reads YYNGEE. This CDR3 reads CASSKPGETNTGELFF.

The rearrangement links TRBV19 to TRBJ1-1. CDR1 LNHDA and CDR2 SQIVND come from the germline V gene (reference sequence). The CDR3 spans 14 residues. The CDR3 is CASSIRPSDTEAFF.

The chain recombines TRBV20-1 with TRBJ2-1; there is no DNA to check the TCRdb D call of TRBD1. Germline CDR1 is DFQATT and CDR2 is SNEGSKA (reference sequence). This CDR3 contains 17 residues. The CDR3 spells CSARDSWAGVYYNEQFF.

The V and J genes are TRBV5-1 and TRBJ2-2; TCRdb indicates TRBD1, and absent DNA this call remains unverified. Germline V gene lookup returns CDR1 SGHRS and CDR2 YFSETQ. The length of the CDR3 is 16 residues. The CDR3 here is CASSDFTGLNTGELFF. The full variable domain, with the rest looked up from reference TRBV5-1 and TRBJ2-2, is KAGVTQTPRYLIKTRGQQVTLSCSPISGHRSVSWYQQTPGQGLQFLFEYFSETQRNKGNFPGRFSGRQFSNSRSEMNVSTLELGDSALYLCASSDFTGLNTGELFFGEGSRLTVL.

This sequence joins TRBV28 and TRBJ2-3; no DNA is available, so the TRBD1 call from TCRdb remains unchecked. Germline-derived CDR1 and CDR2 are MDHEN and SYDVKM. The CDR3 is 15 residues long. CDR3: CASSPNRESKDTQYF.

The V and J genes are TRBV12-3 or TRBV12-4 and TRBJ1-1. This CDR3 region has 15 residues. CDR3: CASSFSQFGQLEAFF.

The rearrangement joins TRBV5-1 to TRBJ1-2. Germline V gives CDR1 SGHRS, CDR2 YFSETQ. The CDR3 runs 18 residues. The CDR3 sequence: CASSLEGRPETSNYGYTF.

This sequence joins TRBV5-6 and TRBJ2-5; with no DNA, the TCRdb D assignment of TRBD1 cannot be verified. This CDR3 region has 15 residues. Germline-derived CDR1 and CDR2 are SGHDT and YYEEEE. The CDR3: CASSLLQGWGETQYF.

The V call is TRBV3-1, the J call TRBJ2-2; TCRdb calls TRBD2, which cannot be checked without DNA. Per the germline V gene, CDR1 is LGHDT and CDR2 is YNNKEL (reference sequence). This CDR3 is 17 amino acids long. CDR3 loop: CASSQGPGEGNTGELFF. Using reference TRBV3-1 and TRBJ2-2 for the parts outside the CDR3, the full variable domain is DTAVSQTPKYLVTQMGNDKSIKCEQNLGHDTMYWYKQDSKKFLKIMFSYNNKELIINETVPNRFSPKSPDKAHLNLHINSLELGDSAVYFCASSQGPGEGNTGELFFGEGSRLTVL.

The chain has TRBV16 and TRBJ1-1; TCRdb outputs TRBD1, but without DNA this stays unchecked. This CDR3 has 14 residues. CDR1 and CDR2 (germline): KGHSY, FQNENV. CDR3 region: CASSQTRVRAEAFF. Filled out from reference TRBV16 and TRBJ1-1, the complete variable domain reads GEEVAQTPKHLVRGEGQKAKLYCAPIKGHSYVFWYQQVLKNEFKFLISFQNENVFDETGMPKERFSAKCLPNSPCSLEIQATKLEDSAVYFCASSQTRVRAEAFFGQGTRLTVV.